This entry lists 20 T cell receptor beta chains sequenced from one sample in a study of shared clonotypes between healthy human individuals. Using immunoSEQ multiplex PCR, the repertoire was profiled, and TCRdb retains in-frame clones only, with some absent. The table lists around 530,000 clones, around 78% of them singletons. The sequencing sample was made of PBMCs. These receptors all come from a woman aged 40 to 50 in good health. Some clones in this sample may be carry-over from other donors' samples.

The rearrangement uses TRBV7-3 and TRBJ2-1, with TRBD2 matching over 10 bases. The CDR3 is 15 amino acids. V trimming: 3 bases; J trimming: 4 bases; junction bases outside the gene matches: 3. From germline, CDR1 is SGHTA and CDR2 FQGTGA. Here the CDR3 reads CASSLTSGPYNEQFF. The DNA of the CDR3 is TGTGCCAGCAGCTTGACTAGCGGGCCATACAATGAGCAGTTCTTC.

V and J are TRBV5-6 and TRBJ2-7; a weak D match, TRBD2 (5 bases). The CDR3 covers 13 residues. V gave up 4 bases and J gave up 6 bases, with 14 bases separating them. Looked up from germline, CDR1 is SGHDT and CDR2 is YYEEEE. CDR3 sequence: CASSKRFRGEQYF. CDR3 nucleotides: TGTGCCAGCAGCAAGCGGTTCCGGGGCGAGCAGTACTTC.

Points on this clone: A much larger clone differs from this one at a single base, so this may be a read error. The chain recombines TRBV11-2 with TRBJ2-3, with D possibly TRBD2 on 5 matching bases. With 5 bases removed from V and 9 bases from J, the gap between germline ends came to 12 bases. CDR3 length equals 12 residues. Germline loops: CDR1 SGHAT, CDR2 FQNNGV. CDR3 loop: CASSTREQTQYF. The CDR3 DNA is TGTGCCAGCAGCACCCGGGAACAGACGCAGTATTTT.

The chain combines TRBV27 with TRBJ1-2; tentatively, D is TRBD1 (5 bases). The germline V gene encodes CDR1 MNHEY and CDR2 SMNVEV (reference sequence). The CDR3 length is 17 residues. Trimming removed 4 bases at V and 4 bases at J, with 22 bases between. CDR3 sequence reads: CASSSSGFEGNFYGYTF. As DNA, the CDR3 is TGTGCCAGCAGTTCCTCGGGTTTCGAGGGGAACTTCTATGGCTACACCTTC.

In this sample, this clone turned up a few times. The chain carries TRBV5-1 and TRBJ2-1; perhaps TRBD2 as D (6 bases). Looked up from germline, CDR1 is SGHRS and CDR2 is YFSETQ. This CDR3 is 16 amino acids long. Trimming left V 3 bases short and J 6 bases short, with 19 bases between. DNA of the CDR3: TGCGCCAGCAGCTATGGAGGGAGGACGGCAGTCAATGAGCAGTTCTTC. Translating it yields CASSYGGRTAVNEQFF.

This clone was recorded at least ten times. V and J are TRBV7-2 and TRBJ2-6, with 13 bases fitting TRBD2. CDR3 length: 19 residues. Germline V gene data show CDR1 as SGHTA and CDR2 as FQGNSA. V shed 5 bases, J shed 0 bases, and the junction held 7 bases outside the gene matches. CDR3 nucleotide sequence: TGTGCCAGCAGCCCGGGGACTAGCGGGAAACTCTCTGGGGCCAACGTCCTGACTTTC. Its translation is CASSPGTSGKLSGANVLTF.

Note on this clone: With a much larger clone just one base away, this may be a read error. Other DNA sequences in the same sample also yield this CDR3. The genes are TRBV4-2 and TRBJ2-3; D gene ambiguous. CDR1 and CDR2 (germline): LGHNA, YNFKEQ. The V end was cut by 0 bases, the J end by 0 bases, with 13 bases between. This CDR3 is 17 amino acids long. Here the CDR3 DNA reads TGTGCCAGCAGCCAAGATCGTGCTGCATCTAGCACAGATACGCAGTATTTT. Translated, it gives CASSQDRAASSTDTQYF.

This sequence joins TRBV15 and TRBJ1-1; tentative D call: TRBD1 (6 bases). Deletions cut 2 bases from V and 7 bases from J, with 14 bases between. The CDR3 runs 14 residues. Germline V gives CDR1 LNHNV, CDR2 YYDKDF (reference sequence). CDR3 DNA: TGTGCCACCAGCAGAAGGGGGGCAGGAGATGAAGCTTTCTTT. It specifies CATSRRGAGDEAFF.

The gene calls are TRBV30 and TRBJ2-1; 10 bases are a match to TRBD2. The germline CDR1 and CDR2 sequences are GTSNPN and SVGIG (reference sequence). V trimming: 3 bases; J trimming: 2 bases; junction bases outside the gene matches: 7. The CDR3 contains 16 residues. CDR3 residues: CAWRALAGVTYNEQFF. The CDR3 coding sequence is TGTGCCTGGAGAGCCCTAGCGGGAGTTACCTACAATGAGCAGTTCTTC.

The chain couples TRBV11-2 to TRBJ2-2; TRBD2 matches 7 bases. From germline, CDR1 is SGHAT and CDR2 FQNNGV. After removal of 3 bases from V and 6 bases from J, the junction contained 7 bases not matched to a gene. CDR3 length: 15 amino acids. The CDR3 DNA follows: TGTGCCAGCAGCTTTAACCCCCGGGGGGCCGGGGAGCTGTTTTTT. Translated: CASSFNPRGAGELFF.

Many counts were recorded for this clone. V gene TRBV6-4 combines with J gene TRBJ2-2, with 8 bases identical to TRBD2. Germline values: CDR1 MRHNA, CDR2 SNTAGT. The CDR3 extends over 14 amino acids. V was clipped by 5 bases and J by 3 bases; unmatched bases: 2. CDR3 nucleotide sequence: TGTGCCAGCAGTCCAGCGGGAGACACCGGGGAGCTGTTTTTT. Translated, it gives CASSPAGDTGELFF.

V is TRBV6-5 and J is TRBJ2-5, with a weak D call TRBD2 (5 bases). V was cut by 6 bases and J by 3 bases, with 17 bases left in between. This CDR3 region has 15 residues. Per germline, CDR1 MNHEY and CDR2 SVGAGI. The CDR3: CASRPKWESEETQYF. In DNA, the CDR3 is TGTGCCAGCAGACCTAAGTGGGAGAGCGAAGAGACCCAGTACTTC.

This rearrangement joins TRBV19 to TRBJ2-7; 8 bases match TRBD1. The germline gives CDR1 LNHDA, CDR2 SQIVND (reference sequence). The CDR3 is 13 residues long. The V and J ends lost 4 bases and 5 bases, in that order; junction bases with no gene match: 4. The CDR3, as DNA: TGTGCCAGTAGTAAGGACAGGGTAGACGAGCAGTACTTC. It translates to CASSKDRVDEQYF.

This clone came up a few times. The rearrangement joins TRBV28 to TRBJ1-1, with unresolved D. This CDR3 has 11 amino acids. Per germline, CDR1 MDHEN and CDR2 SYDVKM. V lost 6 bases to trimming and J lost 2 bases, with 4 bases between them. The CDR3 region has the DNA TGTGCCAGCAGACATAACACTGAAGCTTTCTTT. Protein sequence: CASRHNTEAFF.

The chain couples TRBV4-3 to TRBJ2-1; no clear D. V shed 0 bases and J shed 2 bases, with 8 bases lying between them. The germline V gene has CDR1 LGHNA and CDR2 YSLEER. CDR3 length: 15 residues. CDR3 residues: CASSQDGRTYNEQFF. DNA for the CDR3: TGCGCCAGCAGCCAAGATGGCAGAACCTACAATGAGCAGTTCTTC.

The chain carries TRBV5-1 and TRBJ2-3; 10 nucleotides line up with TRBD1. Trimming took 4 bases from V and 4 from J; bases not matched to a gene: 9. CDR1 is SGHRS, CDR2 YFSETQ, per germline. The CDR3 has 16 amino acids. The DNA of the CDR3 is TGCGCCAGCAGCGCATCCGGGACAGGGGTGGCAGATACGCAGTATTTT. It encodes CASSASGTGVADTQYF.

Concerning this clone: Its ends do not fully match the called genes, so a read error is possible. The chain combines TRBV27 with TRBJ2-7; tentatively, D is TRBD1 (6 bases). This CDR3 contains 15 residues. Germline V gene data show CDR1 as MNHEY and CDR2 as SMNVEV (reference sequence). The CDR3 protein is CASSLSWGRSYGQYF. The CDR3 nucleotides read TGTGCCAGCAGTCTATCGTGGGGGCGATCCTACGGGCAGTACTTC.

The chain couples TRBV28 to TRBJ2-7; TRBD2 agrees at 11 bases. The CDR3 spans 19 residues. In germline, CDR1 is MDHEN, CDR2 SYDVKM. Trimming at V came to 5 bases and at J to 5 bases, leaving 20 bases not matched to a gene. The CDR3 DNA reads TGTGCCAGCAGTGCGCATACTAGCGGGAGTTCAGCACGGGTCCACGAGCAGTACTTC. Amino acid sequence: CASSAHTSGSSARVHEQYF.

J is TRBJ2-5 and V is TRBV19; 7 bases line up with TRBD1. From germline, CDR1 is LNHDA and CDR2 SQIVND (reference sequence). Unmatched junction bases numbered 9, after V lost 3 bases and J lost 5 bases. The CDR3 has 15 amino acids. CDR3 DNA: TGTGCCAGTAGTATCACAGGGGCGAACGTCGAGACCCAGTACTTC. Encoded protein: CASSITGANVETQYF. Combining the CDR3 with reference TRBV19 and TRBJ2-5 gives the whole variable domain DGGITQSPKYLFRKEGQNVTLSCEQNLNHDAMYWYRQDPGQGLRLIYYSQIVNDFQKGDIAEGYSVSREKKESFPLTVTSAQKNPTAFYLCASSITGANVETQYFGPGTRLLVL.

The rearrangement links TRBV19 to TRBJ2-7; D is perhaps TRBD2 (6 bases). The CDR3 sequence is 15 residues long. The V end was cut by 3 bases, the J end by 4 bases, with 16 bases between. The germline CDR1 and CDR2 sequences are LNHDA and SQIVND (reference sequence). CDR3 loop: CASSILQGGSYEQYF. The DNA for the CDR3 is TGTGCCAGTAGTATTCTCCAGGGAGGATCTTACGAGCAGTACTTC.